A selection of T cell receptor beta chains follows, all from one sample in a study of T cell responses to AZD1222 COVID-19 vaccine. Produced via immunoSEQ multiplex PCR; TCRdb's table is partial and in-frame only. The repertoire has over 85,000 clones, approximately 92% of them found once; the top ten carry about 12%. The source was peripheral blood, collected on day 0 of AZD1222 vaccination. The source is an adult in good health. CDR3s include the opening cysteine and the closing phenylalanine or tryptophan. Each record gives: V gene, clone size, D gene, J gene, CDR3 DNA, CDR3 protein. D genes are given only for firm matches. Clone size is stated in some rows and not others, as once, few, many or a class when expanded.

V gene: TRBV6-5; clone size: .; D gene: .; J gene: TRBJ2-1; CDR3 DNA: TGTGCCAGCAGACAGGGCGCAGGGTCCTACAATGAGCAGTTCTTC; CDR3 protein: CASRQGAGSYNEQFF
V gene: TRBV4-1; clone size: .; D gene: .; J gene: TRBJ1-3; CDR3 DNA: TGCGCCAGCAGCCCATCCAGGGGTCCTGGAAACACCATATATTTT; CDR3 protein: CASSPSRGPGNTIYF
V gene: TRBV25-1; clone size: .; D gene: .; J gene: TRBJ2-6; CDR3 DNA: TGTGCCAGCAGTTTTAGTAGCTCTGGGGCCAACGTCCTGACTTTC; CDR3 protein: CASSFSSSGANVLTF
V gene: TRBV6-5; clone size: .; D gene: .; J gene: TRBJ1-3; CDR3 DNA: TGTGCCAGCAGTTACGTCCCCCGGGGTAGTGGAAACACCATATATTTT; CDR3 protein: CASSYVPRGSGNTIYF
V gene: TRBV5-6; clone size: .; D gene: .; J gene: TRBJ1-1; CDR3 DNA: TGTGCCAGCAGCTGGGTAGTGGAGGGCACTGAAGCTTTCTTT; CDR3 protein: CASSWVVEGTEAFF
V gene: TRBV2; clone size: .; D gene: .; J gene: TRBJ1-6; CDR3 DNA: TGTGCCAGCACTATCGATGCAGCAATAGGACCTAATTCACCCCTCCACTTT; CDR3 protein: CASTIDAAIGPNSPLHF
V gene: TRBV29-1; clone size: .; D gene: .; J gene: TRBJ1-2; CDR3 DNA: TGCAGCGTTGATCTACAGGGTTCCGGCTACACCTTC; CDR3 protein: CSVDLQGSGYTF
V gene: TRBV30; clone size: .; D gene: .; J gene: TRBJ1-5; CDR3 DNA: TGTGCCTGGAGTGGTCAAGGGGTAGGTCAGCCCCAGCATTTT; CDR3 protein: CAWSGQGVGQPQHF
V gene: TRBV5-1; clone size: .; D gene: .; J gene: TRBJ1-1; CDR3 DNA: TGCGCCAGCAGCAAAAAGGACAGCGGGAACACTGAAGCTTTCTTT; CDR3 protein: CASSKKDSGNTEAFF
V gene: TRBV5-1; clone size: .; D gene: .; J gene: TRBJ2-3; CDR3 DNA: TGCGCCAGCAGCTTGGGAGAACGGGGAACCACGCAGTATTTT; CDR3 protein: CASSLGERGTTQYF
V gene: TRBV5-4; clone size: once; D gene: TRBD1; J gene: TRBJ1-4; CDR3 DNA: TGTGCCAGCAGCCCTAAAAAAGGGACAGACCATGAAAAACTGTTTTTT; CDR3 protein: CASSPKKGTDHEKLFF
V gene: TRBV4-2; clone size: .; D gene: .; J gene: TRBJ1-1; CDR3 DNA: TGTGCCAGCAGCCAAGACCCAGGTCTGAACACTGAAGCTTTCTTT; CDR3 protein: CASSQDPGLNTEAFF
V gene: TRBV28; clone size: .; D gene: .; J gene: TRBJ2-6; CDR3 DNA: TGTGCCAGCAGTATACAGGGTTATGGTTCTTCTGGGGCCAACGTCCTGACTTTC; CDR3 protein: CASSIQGYGSSGANVLTF
V gene: TRBV11-2; clone size: .; D gene: .; J gene: TRBJ1-2; CDR3 DNA: TGTGCCAGCTCCGCCCCAAGGGACATTAATGGCTACACCTTC; CDR3 protein: CASSAPRDINGYTF
V gene: TRBV5-8; clone size: once; D gene: .; J gene: TRBJ1-1; CDR3 DNA: TGTGCCAGCAGCTTGGGGGGGGCTCGGACTGAAGCTTTCTTT; CDR3 protein: CASSLGGARTEAFF
V gene: TRBV5-1; clone size: .; D gene: TRBD2; J gene: TRBJ2-2; CDR3 DNA: TGCGCCAGCAGCTTGGCGGGAGGGCTGGCCGGGGAGCTGTTTTTT; CDR3 protein: CASSLAGGLAGELFF
V gene: TRBV4-1; clone size: once; D gene: .; J gene: TRBJ1-2; CDR3 DNA: TGCGCCAGCAGCCAAGAACCACAGGGAAACTATGGCTACACCTTC; CDR3 protein: CASSQEPQGNYGYTF
V gene: TRBV7-9; clone size: .; D gene: TRBD1; J gene: TRBJ1-1; CDR3 DNA: TGTGCCAGCAGCTTCGGACAGGGTATCTCTGAAGCTTTCTTT; CDR3 protein: CASSFGQGISEAFF
V gene: TRBV7-6; clone size: .; D gene: .; J gene: TRBJ1-2; CDR3 DNA: TGTGCCAGCAGCTTTACGGCGGGCACGAAGTATTATGGCTACACCTTC; CDR3 protein: CASSFTAGTKYYGYTF
V gene: TRBV27; clone size: .; D gene: .; J gene: TRBJ1-5; CDR3 DNA: TGTGCCAGCAGGAAAGTGTTAGGGGGGCCAGATCAGCCCCAGCATTTT; CDR3 protein: CASRKVLGGPDQPQHF
V gene: TRBV6-4; clone size: .; D gene: .; J gene: TRBJ2-1; CDR3 DNA: TGTGCCAGCAGTAGGTCCGGGACGAGCTCCTACAATGAGCAGTTCTTC; CDR3 protein: CASSRSGTSSYNEQFF
V gene: TRBV19; clone size: .; D gene: TRBD2; J gene: TRBJ2-1; CDR3 DNA: TGTGCCAGTAGTATAGGGGGACTAGTGCGGTATGAGCAGTTCTTC; CDR3 protein: CASSIGGLVRYEQFF
V gene: TRBV28; clone size: .; D gene: .; J gene: TRBJ1-1; CDR3 DNA: TGTGCCAGCAGTTTCCAAGGGACTGAAGCTTTCTTT; CDR3 protein: CASSFQGTEAFF
V gene: TRBV2; clone size: .; D gene: .; J gene: TRBJ1-3; CDR3 DNA: TGTGCCAGCAGCCGGGCCCATTCTGGAAACACCATATATTTT; CDR3 protein: CASSRAHSGNTIYF
V gene: TRBV9; clone size: .; D gene: TRBD2; J gene: TRBJ2-1; CDR3 DNA: TGTGCCAGCAGCGTAGAACGGCTAGCGGGAGGCCTCAAACCCAATGAGCAGTTCTTC; CDR3 protein: CASSVERLAGGLKPNEQFF
V gene: TRBV6-5; clone size: .; D gene: .; J gene: TRBJ1-5; CDR3 DNA: TGTGCCAGCAGACCATCAGGGAATCAGCCCCAGCATTTT; CDR3 protein: CASRPSGNQPQHF
V gene: TRBV19; clone size: .; D gene: .; J gene: TRBJ1-5; CDR3 DNA: TGTGCCAGTAGCGCTACAGGGACCGGGGGCAATCAGCCCCAGCATTTT; CDR3 protein: CASSATGTGGNQPQHF
V gene: TRBV4-3; clone size: .; D gene: TRBD2; J gene: TRBJ2-1; CDR3 DNA: TGCGCCAGCAGCCTTCGGCTAGCGGGAGAGTGGAACAATGAGCAGTTCTTC; CDR3 protein: CASSLRLAGEWNNEQFF
V gene: TRBV7-9; clone size: .; D gene: .; J gene: TRBJ2-1; CDR3 DNA: TGTGCCAGCAGCTTAGCGCTTTTGGACAATGAGCAGTTCTTC; CDR3 protein: CASSLALLDNEQFF
V gene: TRBV10-3; clone size: once; D gene: .; J gene: TRBJ1-2; CDR3 DNA: TGTGCCATCAGTGGGCGTGATGGCTACACCTTC; CDR3 protein: CAISGRDGYTF
V gene: TRBV10-3; clone size: .; D gene: TRBD1; J gene: TRBJ2-7; CDR3 DNA: TGTGCCATCAGTGAGTCCACAGGGGGCTACGAGCAGTACTTC; CDR3 protein: CAISESTGGYEQYF
V gene: TRBV2; clone size: .; D gene: .; J gene: TRBJ1-2; CDR3 DNA: TGTGCCAGCAGTGAAGGGGGGTTAGCTAACTATGGCTACACCTTC; CDR3 protein: CASSEGGLANYGYTF
V gene: TRBV12-3/TRBV12-4; clone size: once; D gene: TRBD1; J gene: TRBJ2-7; CDR3 DNA: TGTGCCAGCAGTTCAGGGGGCGAGCAGTACTTC; CDR3 protein: CASSSGGEQYF
V gene: TRBV4-1; clone size: .; D gene: TRBD1; J gene: TRBJ2-6; CDR3 DNA: TGCGCCAGCAGCCAAGTTGACGGGACAGGGTTTTCTGGGGCCAACGTCCTGACTTTC; CDR3 protein: CASSQVDGTGFSGANVLTF
V gene: TRBV6-6; clone size: few; D gene: TRBD1; J gene: TRBJ1-5; CDR3 DNA: TGTGCCAGCAGTCCTTTAGACAGGGGCAATCAGCCCCAGCATTTT; CDR3 protein: CASSPLDRGNQPQHF
V gene: TRBV7-2; clone size: .; D gene: .; J gene: TRBJ2-5; CDR3 DNA: TGTGCCAGCAGCTGGAAAACGATGAGAGAGACCCAGTACTTC; CDR3 protein: CASSWKTMRETQYF
V gene: TRBV29-1; clone size: .; D gene: .; J gene: TRBJ1-3; CDR3 DNA: TGCAGCGTTGACGGCAGGGTCTCTGGAAACACCATATATTTT; CDR3 protein: CSVDGRVSGNTIYF
V gene: TRBV19; clone size: .; D gene: TRBD1; J gene: TRBJ1-1; CDR3 DNA: TGTGCCAGTAAAGACAGGGGGAAGTATAAGAGGGACGACACTGAAGCTTTCTTT; CDR3 protein: CASKDRGKYKRDDTEAFF
V gene: TRBV29-1; clone size: .; D gene: TRBD1; J gene: TRBJ2-1; CDR3 DNA: TGCAGCGCAATACCGGACAGGGGGCGCAGGAATGAGCAGTTCTTC; CDR3 protein: CSAIPDRGRRNEQFF
V gene: TRBV5-5; clone size: .; D gene: .; J gene: TRBJ1-1; CDR3 DNA: TGTGCCAGCAGCTTGATGTCGGTCACTGAAGCTTTCTTT; CDR3 protein: CASSLMSVTEAFF
V gene: TRBV11-3; clone size: .; D gene: TRBD1; J gene: TRBJ2-1; CDR3 DNA: TGTGCCAGCAGCCGGGACAGAGGGGTGGATGAGCAGTTCTTC; CDR3 protein: CASSRDRGVDEQFF
V gene: TRBV19; clone size: .; D gene: .; J gene: TRBJ2-5; CDR3 DNA: TGTGCCAGTAGTGGGAGCAGCTACCAAGAGACCCAGTACTTC; CDR3 protein: CASSGSSYQETQYF
V gene: TRBV2; clone size: .; D gene: TRBD1; J gene: TRBJ2-1; CDR3 DNA: TGTGCCACGGCTTCTGGACAGGTGTTGAATGAGCAGTTCTTC; CDR3 protein: CATASGQVLNEQFF
V gene: TRBV10-3; clone size: .; D gene: .; J gene: TRBJ1-6; CDR3 DNA: TGTGCCATCAAAGTAGCCGGCGGAGCCCTCCACTTT; CDR3 protein: CAIKVAGGALHF
V gene: TRBV7-9; clone size: once; D gene: TRBD1; J gene: TRBJ1-5; CDR3 DNA: TGTGCCAGCAGCCAACAGGGGGTGGGCAATCAGCCCCAGCATTTT; CDR3 protein: CASSQQGVGNQPQHF
V gene: TRBV7-9; clone size: .; D gene: .; J gene: TRBJ1-4; CDR3 DNA: TGTGCCAGTAGCTTAGCGTTAGGAGAAACTGAAAAACTGTTTTTT; CDR3 protein: CASSLALGETEKLFF
V gene: TRBV7-7; clone size: .; D gene: .; J gene: TRBJ1-3; CDR3 DNA: TGTGCTAGCAGCTTAGAGGTTCACGGGATGGGAAACACCATATATTTT; CDR3 protein: CASSLEVHGMGNTIYF
V gene: TRBV19; clone size: few; D gene: .; J gene: TRBJ1-5; CDR3 DNA: TGTGCCAGTAGACAGGACAGAGACTATAGCAATCAGCCCCAGCATTTT; CDR3 protein: CASRQDRDYSNQPQHF
V gene: TRBV28; clone size: .; D gene: .; J gene: TRBJ1-2; CDR3 DNA: TGTGCCAGCAGTTTCAAGCTCTCCTATGGCTACACCTTC; CDR3 protein: CASSFKLSYGYTF
V gene: TRBV3-1/TRBV3-2; clone size: .; D gene: .; J gene: TRBJ1-4; CDR3 DNA: TGTGCCAGCAGCTCGGCCGGCGGATCCGGTGAAAAACTGTTTTTT; CDR3 protein: CASSSAGGSGEKLFF
V gene: TRBV7-2; clone size: .; D gene: .; J gene: TRBJ2-3; CDR3 DNA: TGTGCCAGCAAGTATCTCGCAGATACGCAGTATTTT; CDR3 protein: CASKYLADTQYF
V gene: TRBV9; clone size: few; D gene: .; J gene: TRBJ2-7; CDR3 DNA: TGTGCCAGCAGCGTAGCTGCGGACGTTCACGAGCAGTACTTC; CDR3 protein: CASSVAADVHEQYF
V gene: TRBV19; clone size: .; D gene: .; J gene: TRBJ2-2; CDR3 DNA: TGTGCCAGTAGCTCACAGGGGCCGCGGGGCGGGGAGCTGTTTTTT; CDR3 protein: CASSSQGPRGGELFF
V gene: TRBV30; clone size: .; D gene: .; J gene: TRBJ2-7; CDR3 DNA: TGTGCCTGGAGTCCCCGGAACCTCAACTCCTACGAGCAGTACTTC; CDR3 protein: CAWSPRNLNSYEQYF
V gene: TRBV2; clone size: .; D gene: .; J gene: TRBJ2-1; CDR3 DNA: TGTGCCAGCAGTGGACAGTACAATGAGCAGTTCTTC; CDR3 protein: CASSGQYNEQFF
V gene: TRBV7-2; clone size: few; D gene: TRBD1; J gene: TRBJ1-3; CDR3 DNA: TGTGCCAGCAGCTTGATTATGAGAGGGACAGGGATAGGAAACACCATATATTTT; CDR3 protein: CASSLIMRGTGIGNTIYF